Below are 19 T cell receptor beta chains sequenced from a single sample in a study of T cell repertoires in cytomegalovirus infection (dated by TCRdb to between 2018 and 2020). Instrument on record: Illumina HiSeq 1500. Clones were called with MiXCR by TCRdb after fastp trimmed the public reads at Q25, and only in-frame beta chains were retained. Rows with one shared CDR3 protein collapse into an entry with the most common genes and DNA. This sample gives 300,000 to 400,000 distinct CDR3 sequences in total; over 7.5% of them show up just once. The ten largest clonotypes hold about 4.5% of the sample. Sequenced: PBMCs. These receptors originate from a human donor in good health (CMV status not recorded). Some clones in this sample may be carry-over from other donors' samples.

This clonotype has more than one count but fewer than ten. V usage is TRBV6-2 or TRBV6-3 and J usage is TRBJ1-5; 8 bases map to TRBD1. The V gene's germline CDR1 is MNHEY and CDR2 SVGEGT. The CDR3 runs 13 residues. V shed 6 bases and J 6 bases; nucleotides not matched to a gene: 4. The CDR3 DNA follows: TGTGCCAGCAGATGGACAGGGACTCAGCCCCAGCATTTT. Its translation: CASRWTGTQPQHF.

The chain has TRBV9 and TRBJ2-3; 10 bases are shared with TRBD2. V was clipped by 0 bases and J by 4 bases; unmatched bases: 14. CDR1 SGDLS and CDR2 YYNGEE come from the germline V gene. The CDR3 runs 19 residues. CDR3 DNA sequence: TGTGCCAGCAGCGTAGCTGATAGTGGGTTAGCGGGAGGAGCAGATACGCAGTATTTT. Protein product: CASSVADSGLAGGADTQYF.

The rearrangement joins TRBV4-2 to TRBJ1-2; possible D gene TRBD1, 5 bases. The CDR3 is 14 residues long. V gave up 0 bases and J gave up 4 bases, with 9 bases separating them. CDR1 is LGHNA and CDR2 is YNFKEQ in the germline V gene. The CDR3 DNA follows: TGTGCCAGCAGCCAAGAGGCAGGGACCTATGGCTACACCTTC. It is translated as CASSQEAGTYGYTF.

This clonotype was recorded at least ten times. The chain is built from TRBV27 and TRBJ2-1, with D tentatively TRBD1 (5 bases). Germline CDR1 and CDR2: MNHEY and SMNVEV (reference sequence). Deletions cut 5 bases from V and 2 bases from J, with 7 bases between. CDR3 size: 13 residues. The CDR3: CASSARAYNEQFF. The CDR3 region has the DNA TGTGCCAGCAGTGCCAGGGCCTACAATGAGCAGTTCTTC.

This clonotype has at least ten counts. The V and J genes are TRBV7-2 and TRBJ2-1; TRBD1 matches at 10 bases. This CDR3 has 16 residues. Germline CDR1 SGHTA, CDR2 FQGNSA. Germline trimming cut 5 bases from V and 12 bases from J; bases unmatched to any gene: 16. This chain's CDR3 is CASSLHLGTGDAWQFF. DNA for the CDR3: TGTGCCAGCAGCCTCCACCTAGGGACAGGGGACGCATGGCAGTTCTTC.

V and J are TRBV4-2 and TRBJ2-1; D is possibly TRBD2 (5 bases). Germline V gives CDR1 LGHNA, CDR2 YNFKEQ. Deletions cut 2 bases from V and 6 bases from J, with 11 bases between. The CDR3 consists of 14 residues. This CDR3 reads CASSQTTSRNEQFF. The CDR3 coding sequence is TGTGCCAGCAGCCAAACCACTAGTCGCAATGAGCAGTTCTTC.

This clonotype showed up many times. The rearrangement links TRBV12-3 or TRBV12-4 to TRBJ1-1, with a tentative D call TRBD1 (6 bases). V was trimmed by 5 bases and J by 4 bases, leaving 14 bases between them. The CDR3 is 14 amino acids. The chain's CDR3 is CASSPTGRSTEAFF. The CDR3 DNA sequence: TGTGCCAGCAGTCCCACAGGGAGGAGCACTGAAGCTTTCTTT.

This clonotype has at least ten counts. This chain joins TRBV11-2 and TRBJ2-5; D is undetermined. Germline V gene sequence: CDR1 SGHAT, CDR2 FQNNGV. The CDR3 loop spans 15 amino acids. The V gene lost 5 bases and the J gene lost 5 bases, with 18 bases spanning the gap. In DNA, the CDR3 is TGTGCCAGCAGCCCATACCCCCAAGCGCAGGAGACCCAGTACTTC. It is translated as CASSPYPQAQETQYF.

This clonotype was counted at least ten times. This chain uses TRBV7-9 with TRBJ2-1, with a weak D call TRBD2 (6 bases). Germline loops: CDR1 SEHNR, CDR2 FQNEAQ (reference sequence). Trimming took 5 bases from V and 3 from J, leaving 17 bases between them. This CDR3 has 16 residues. CDR3 loop: CASSPTGTSYYNEQFF. Here the CDR3 DNA reads TGTGCCAGCAGCCCTACCGGGACTTCCTACTACAATGAGCAGTTCTTC.

The J gene is TRBJ2-2, the V gene TRBV5-4, with D hard to call. The CDR3 runs to 15 residues. Trimming stripped 4 bases from V and 3 bases from J, with 13 bases between. Germline lookup yields CDR1 SGHNT and CDR2 YYREEE (reference sequence). The CDR3 here is CASSPDTAYTGELFF. In DNA, the CDR3 is TGTGCCAGCAGCCCCGATACGGCTTACACCGGGGAGCTGTTTTTT.

This clonotype was counted between two and nine times. CDR3 in DNA: TGTGCCACCAGTGATGTAGGGGAGACCCCCCCGTATGAGCAGTTCTTC. This encodes CATSDVGETPPYEQFF. The chain links TRBV24-1 to TRBJ2-1; the D call may be TRBD1 or TRBD2 (5 bases each). The CDR3 has 16 residues. Trimming cost V 3 bases and J 8 bases, with 19 bases left between them. Per germline, CDR1 KGHDR and CDR2 SFDVKD.

This clonotype has a handful of counts. The chain has TRBV6-1 and TRBJ1-1; TRBD1 is a possible D gene (5 bases). The CDR3 covers 13 residues. Germline-derived CDR1 and CDR2 are MNHNS and SASEGT. Trimming cost V 7 bases and J 5 bases, with 14 bases left between them. The CDR3 nucleotides read TGTGCCAGCAAAGAACAGGTGGGGACTGAAGCTTTCTTT. Translated: CASKEQVGTEAFF.

This clonotype was seen repeatedly, ten times or more. V and J are TRBV4-2 and TRBJ2-3; D is uncertain. The CDR3 extends over 16 amino acids. From germline, CDR1 is LGHNA and CDR2 YNFKEQ. Trimming removed 0 bases from V and 1 base from J, with 11 bases in between. The CDR3 protein is CASSQESRPRTDTQYF. The DNA for the CDR3 is TGTGCCAGCAGCCAAGAAAGCAGGCCCCGCACAGATACGCAGTATTTT.

This chain connects TRBV12-3 or TRBV12-4 to TRBJ1-4; tentative D call: TRBD1 (5 bases). This CDR3 has 15 amino acids. V lost 4 bases and J 8 bases, leaving 17 bases between the germline ends. The DNA for the CDR3 is TGTGCCAGCAGTTACGGTAGCCAGGGAAAAGAAAAACTGTTTTTT. Translating it yields CASSYGSQGKEKLFF.

There are many counts of this clonotype. The chain combines TRBV7-6 with TRBJ1-1, with D possibly being TRBD1 (6 bases). The CDR3 has 15 residues. V was pared by 2 bases and J by 0 bases, with 10 bases between. Per germline, CDR1 SGHVS and CDR2 FNYEAQ. CDR3 in DNA: TGTGCCAGCAGCTTACGAGGGGGACTGAACACTGAAGCTTTCTTT. Translation gives CASSLRGGLNTEAFF.

Only a few counts were recorded for this clonotype. The rearrangement joins TRBV7-9 to TRBJ1-1, with D possibly matching TRBD1 (6 bases). Germline V gene data show CDR1 as SEHNR and CDR2 as FQNEAQ (reference sequence). The CDR3 length is 12 residues. Trimming removed 7 bases from V and 9 bases from J, with 15 bases in between. CDR3 nucleotides: TGTGCCAGCACCGGCAGGGGAACTAAAGCTTTCTTT. Translation gives CASTGRGTKAFF. Looking up the rest from reference TRBV7-9 and TRBJ1-1 gives the full variable domain: DTGVSQNPRHKITKRGQNVTFRCDPISEHNRLYWYRQTLGQGPEFLTYFQNEAQLEKSRLLSDRFSAERPKGSFSTLEIQRTEQGDSAMYLCASTGRGTKAFFGQGTRLTVV.

This clonotype was seen a handful of times. The rearrangement joins TRBV12-3 or TRBV12-4 to TRBJ2-1; 12 bases match TRBD1. The V and J ends lost 5 bases and 7 bases, in that order; junction bases with no gene match: 12. The CDR3 is made up of 17 amino acids. The CDR3 here is CASSTTWGQGAGNEQFF. CDR3 in DNA: TGTGCCAGCAGTACCACATGGGGACAGGGGGCGGGAAATGAGCAGTTCTTC.

This clonotype was found many times. V and J are TRBV7-2 and TRBJ1-2; possibly TRBD1 for D (5 bases). Germline CDR1 SGHTA, CDR2 FQGNSA. The V end lost 5 bases, the J end lost 0 bases, and 13 bases lay between the germline ends. CDR3 length equals 15 residues. In DNA form, the CDR3 reads TGTGCCAGCAGCCCCTTTCAGGGAACTAACTATGGCTACACCTTC. Protein: CASSPFQGTNYGYTF. The full variable domain, with the rest looked up from reference TRBV7-2 and TRBJ1-2, is GAGVSQSPSNKVTEKGKDVELRCDPISGHTALYWYRQSLGQGLEFLIYFQGNSAPDKSGLPSDRFSAERTGGSVSTLTIQRTQQEDSAVYLCASSPFQGTNYGYTFGSGTRLTVV.

V gene TRBV10-3 combines with J gene TRBJ2-1; 7 positions match TRBD2. V shed 4 bases, J shed 6 bases, and the junction held 9 bases outside the gene matches. Germline V gene lookup returns CDR1 ENHRY and CDR2 SYGVKD. There are 15 residues in the CDR3. For the CDR3, the DNA is TGTGCCATCAGTGTGGGGGGGGATGTCGGCAATGAGCAGTTCTTC. As protein: CAISVGGDVGNEQFF.